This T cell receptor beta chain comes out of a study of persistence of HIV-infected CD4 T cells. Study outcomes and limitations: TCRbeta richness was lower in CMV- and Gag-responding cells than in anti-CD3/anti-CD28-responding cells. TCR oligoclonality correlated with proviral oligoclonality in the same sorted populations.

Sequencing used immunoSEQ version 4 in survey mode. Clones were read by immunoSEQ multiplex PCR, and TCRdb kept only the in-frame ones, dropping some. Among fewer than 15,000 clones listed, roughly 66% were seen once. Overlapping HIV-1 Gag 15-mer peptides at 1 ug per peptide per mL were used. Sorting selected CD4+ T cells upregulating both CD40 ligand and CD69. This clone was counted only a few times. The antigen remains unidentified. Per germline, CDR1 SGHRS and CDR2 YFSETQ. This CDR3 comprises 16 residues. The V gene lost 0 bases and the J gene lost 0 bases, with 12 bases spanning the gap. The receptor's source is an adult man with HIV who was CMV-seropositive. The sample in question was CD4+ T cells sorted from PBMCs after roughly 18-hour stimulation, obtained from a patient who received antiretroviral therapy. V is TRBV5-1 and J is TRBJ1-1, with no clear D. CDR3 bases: TGCGCCAGCAGCTTGGTTTTGGGCTTCATGAACACTGAAGCTTTCTTT. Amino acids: CASSLVLGFMNTEAFF.